Presented here are 11 T cell receptor beta chains from one specimen sequenced in a study of response to subunit inactivated influenza vaccine (dated by TCRdb to 2016 to 2019). Libraries were constructed by RT-PCR. The sequencer listed for this sample is Illumina HiSeq 2500. TCRdb itself trimmed the public reads at Q25 with fastp, ran MiXCR and retained productive beta chains. Entries are consolidated by CDR3 protein sequence, retaining the most common genes and DNA. Present in this sample are some 800,000 distinct CDR3 sequences, around 21% of which were seen just once. Roughly a tenth of the sample is taken by the ten largest. Sample: PBMCs from blood, taken approximately 5 days after vaccination. All receptors come from a man between 45 and 60 years old who received an inactivated influenza vaccine. Donor details come from another sample of the same person, matched by shared clones.

This clonotype has a handful of counts. CDR3 amino acids: CSARPYSEAFF. The CDR3 DNA reads TGCAGTGCGCGACCCTATTCTGAAGCTTTCTTT. The V and J genes are TRBV20-1 and TRBJ1-1, with D uncertain. The CDR3 extends over 11 amino acids. Trimming cost V 6 bases and J 6 bases, with 11 bases left between them. The V gene's germline CDR1 is DFQATT and CDR2 SNEGSKA (reference sequence).

A few counts support this clonotype. V is TRBV7-9 and J is TRBJ2-7; 8 bases align to TRBD2. This CDR3 spans 14 amino acids. Looked up from germline, CDR1 is SEHNR and CDR2 is FQNEAQ (reference sequence). The J segment lost 4 bases and the V segment lost 2 bases, leaving 4 bases of the junction unmatched. The CDR3 DNA follows: TGTGCCAGCAGCTTAATGGCGGGAGGTTACGAGCAGTACTTC. Amino acids: CASSLMAGGYEQYF.

This clonotype has only a few counts. V gene TRBV6-1 combines with J gene TRBJ2-2; the D gene is possibly TRBD1 (6 bases). The CDR3 contains 14 residues. Germline lookup yields CDR1 MNHNS and CDR2 SASEGT. Trimming cost V 4 bases and J 6 bases, with 12 bases left between them. In nucleotides, the CDR3 is TGTGCCAGCAGTGGGGCCAGGGGAGCCGGGGAGCTGTTTTTT. The encoded protein is CASSGARGAGELFF.

This clonotype appeared a few times. This sequence joins TRBV11-1 and TRBJ2-4; D may correspond to TRBD1 or TRBD2 (6 bases each). This CDR3 has 18 amino acids. Germline V gene sequence: CDR1 SGHAT, CDR2 FQDESV (reference sequence). V dropped 0 bases and J dropped 3 bases, with 18 bases sitting between them. The CDR3 region is CASSLAPPGATRKNIQYF. The CDR3 nucleotides are TGTGCCAGCAGCTTAGCGCCTCCGGGGGCAACCCGCAAAAACATTCAGTACTTC.

The chain recombines TRBV6-1 with TRBJ1-4; D unclear. Deletions cut 1 base from V and 7 bases from J, with 10 bases between. CDR3 size: 14 residues. CDR1 is MNHNS and CDR2 is SASEGT in the germline V gene. The CDR3 nucleotides are TGTGCCAGCAGTGAAGAGGTAGTTCCTGAAAAACTGTTTTTT. It specifies CASSEEVVPEKLFF.

The rearrangement uses TRBV2 and TRBJ1-1; a possible D gene is TRBD1 (6 bases). V was trimmed by 7 bases and J by 5 bases, leaving 20 bases between them. CDR1 and CDR2 from the germline V gene are SNHLY and FYNNEI. The CDR3 is 15 amino acids. CDR3 amino acids: CASTAGGPRGTEAFF. For the CDR3, the DNA is TGTGCCAGCACCGCCGGGGGCCCTAGGGGGACTGAAGCTTTCTTT.

The rearrangement joins TRBV7-2 to TRBJ2-1; no definite D call. The length of the CDR3 is 17 residues. Trimming cost V 5 bases and J 0 bases, with 17 bases left between them. Germline V gene sequence: CDR1 SGHTA, CDR2 FQGNSA. The CDR3 reads CASSPLLTPSSYNEQFF. In nucleotides, the CDR3 is TGTGCCAGCAGCCCCCTTTTGACTCCGAGCTCCTACAATGAGCAGTTCTTC. The full variable domain, completed using reference TRBV7-2 and TRBJ2-1, is GAGVSQSPSNKVTEKGKDVELRCDPISGHTALYWYRQSLGQGLEFLIYFQGNSAPDKSGLPSDRFSAERTGGSVSTLTIQRTQQEDSAVYLCASSPLLTPSSYNEQFFGPGTRLTVL.

This sequence joins TRBV6-2 or TRBV6-3 and TRBJ1-5, with 7 bases matching TRBD1. This CDR3 comprises 16 residues. Germline V gene data show CDR1 as MNHEY and CDR2 as SVGEGT. Trimming at V came to 4 bases and at J to 9 bases, leaving 15 bases not matched to a gene. This CDR3 reads CASSLPGQINKVPQHF. As DNA, the CDR3 is TGTGCCAGCAGTTTACCGGGACAGATAAACAAGGTGCCCCAGCATTTT.

The chain carries TRBV12-3 or TRBV12-4 and TRBJ2-7; the match to TRBD2 covers 8 bases. The trim removed 5 bases at V and 0 bases at J, leaving 6 bases unmatched. There are 15 residues in the CDR3. As DNA, the CDR3 is TGTGCCAGCAGTGGTAGCGGGGCCCTCTCCTACGAGCAGTACTTC. It specifies CASSGSGALSYEQYF.

The table lists this clonotype with a few counts. The gene calls are TRBV20-1 and TRBJ2-7; maybe TRBD2 (6 bases). Looked up from germline, CDR1 is DFQATT and CDR2 is SNEGSKA (reference sequence). This CDR3 comprises 14 residues. V lost 6 bases, J lost 5 bases, and 20 bases lay in between. The CDR3 DNA reads as TGCAGTGCGAACGGGGGTAGGATGAACGACGAGCAGTACTTC. As protein: CSANGGRMNDEQYF.

Ten or more counts support this clonotype. The rearrangement uses TRBV27 and TRBJ2-3; 7 positions agree with TRBD2. Germline assignment: CDR1 MNHEY and CDR2 SMNVEV (reference sequence). Unmatched junction bases numbered 17, after V lost 6 bases and J lost 8 bases. CDR3 length equals 16 residues. CDR3 sequence reads: CASSLAASGLFSTQYF. CDR3 sequence (DNA): TGTGCCAGCAGCTTGGCCGCTAGCGGTCTTTTTAGTACGCAGTATTTT.